This TCR beta chain was retrieved from a study of blood T cells in healthy people across ages. This CDR3 spans 15 amino acids. V trimming: 4 bases; J trimming: 3 bases; junction bases outside the gene matches: 6. CDR1 PRHDT and CDR2 FYEKMQ come from the germline V gene (reference sequence). Notes on the study in general: The long-lived group displayed more naive CD4+ cells, plus higher diversity, than the aged donors did. Diversity of TCR beta per million T cells declined in a roughly linear way with age.

Drawn from each donor were 7.5 to 10 milliliters of peripheral blood. As concerns this clonotype: What it binds is not known.

For the second PCR, which ran for roughly 6 to 12 cycles, a sample-barcoded 5' primer and a J-beta primer mix were used. Using its own MiXCR run on the 5' RACE reads, TCRdb lists one record per CDR3 protein. Altogether 1,500,000 or so distinct CDR3 sequences are present, 55% to 75% being singletons, with the ten largest covering over 5%. This sequence joins TRBV13 and TRBJ2-7; TRBD1 aligns across 10 bases. The receptor's source is a man between 18 and 35 years old in good health. Material: blood. In DNA form, the CDR3 reads TGTGCCAGCAGCTCCCTCGGACAGGGGGTCTACGAGCAGTACTTC. Protein: CASSSLGQGVYEQYF.